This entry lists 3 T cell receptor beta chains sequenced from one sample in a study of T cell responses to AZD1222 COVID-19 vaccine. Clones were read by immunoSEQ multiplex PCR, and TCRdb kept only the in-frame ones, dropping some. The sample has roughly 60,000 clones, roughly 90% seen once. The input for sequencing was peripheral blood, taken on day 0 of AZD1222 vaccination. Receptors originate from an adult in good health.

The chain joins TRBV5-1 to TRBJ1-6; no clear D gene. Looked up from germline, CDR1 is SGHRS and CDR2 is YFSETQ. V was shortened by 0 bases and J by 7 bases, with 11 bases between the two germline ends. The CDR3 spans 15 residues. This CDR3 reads CASSLGPSGNSPLHF. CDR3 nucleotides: TGCGCCAGCAGCTTGGGGCCATCCGGCAATTCACCCCTCCACTTT.

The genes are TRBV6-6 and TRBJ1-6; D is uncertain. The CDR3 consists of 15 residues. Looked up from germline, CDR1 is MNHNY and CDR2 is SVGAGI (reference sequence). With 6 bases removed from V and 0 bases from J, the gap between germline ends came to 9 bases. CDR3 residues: CASRDDSSYNSPLHF. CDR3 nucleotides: TGTGCCAGCAGGGATGATAGCTCCTATAATTCACCCCTCCACTTT.

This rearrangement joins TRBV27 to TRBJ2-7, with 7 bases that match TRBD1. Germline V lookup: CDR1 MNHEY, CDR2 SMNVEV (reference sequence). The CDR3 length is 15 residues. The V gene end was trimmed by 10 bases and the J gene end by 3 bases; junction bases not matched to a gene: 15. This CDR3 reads CANKETGQSCYEQYF. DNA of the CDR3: TGTGCCAACAAAGAAACGGGACAGTCATGCTACGAGCAGTACTTC.